Listed here are 8 T cell receptor beta chains from one sample, sequenced in a study of human T cells and chemical hapten exposure (dated by TCRdb to about 2021). Preparation of the library involved RACE. Instrument on record: NextSeq 500. TCRdb ran its own pipeline on the public reads, namely fastp trimming at Q25 and MiXCR clone calling, and kept in-frame beta chains. All rows with the same CDR3 protein become a single entry with the most common DNA and genes. The sample table lists about 99,000 distinct CDR3 sequences, roughly an eighth of them with a count of one. Clones ranked in the top ten supply approximately 2% of the sample. The time point tag for this specimen amounts to: patch test 1, 2 weeks after DPC sensitization. The treatment or condition label, read with the paper, signifies: therapeutic diphenylcyclopropenone sensitization with weekly scalp DPC. The sequencing used whole blood, collected in connection with sensitization to the hapten diphenylcyclopropenone (DPC). Every receptor here comes from a middle-aged woman with alopecia areata. Some clones in this sample may be carry-over from other donors' samples.

V usage is TRBV5-6 and J usage is TRBJ1-1; possible D gene TRBD1, 5 bases. Trimming removed 2 bases from V and 3 bases from J, with 11 bases in between. Germline V gene sequence: CDR1 SGHDT, CDR2 YYEEEE. The CDR3 loop spans 14 amino acids. As DNA, the CDR3 is TGTGCCAGCAGCTTCCAGGGATTGGACACTGAAGCTTTCTTT. Translated, it gives CASSFQGLDTEAFF.

The chain links TRBV7-3 to TRBJ1-1; D not resolved. In germline, CDR1 is SGHTA, CDR2 FQGTGA. V lost 1 base, J lost 3 bases, and 6 bases lay in between. The CDR3 loop spans 13 amino acids. The CDR3 protein is CASSLSAHTEAFF. Here the CDR3 DNA reads TGTGCCAGCAGCTTAAGCGCCCACACTGAAGCTTTCTTT. Using reference TRBV7-3 and TRBJ1-1 for the parts outside the CDR3, the full variable domain is GAGVSQTPSNKVTEKGKYVELRCDPISGHTALYWYRQSLGQGPEFLIYFQGTGAADDSGLPNDRFFAVRPEGSVSTLKIQRTERGDSAVYLCASSLSAHTEAFFGQGTRLTVV.

This clonotype was recorded many times. The chain joins TRBV16 to TRBJ1-5, with 7 bases that match TRBD1. The CDR3 spans 15 residues. With 3 bases clipped from V and 0 bases from J, the junction kept 2 bases outside the gene matches. Germline V gives CDR1 KGHSY, CDR2 FQNENV. The CDR3 is CASSQGTVSNQPQHF. The CDR3, as DNA: TGTGCCAGCAGCCAGGGGACAGTTAGCAATCAGCCCCAGCATTTT.

This clonotype showed up just a few times. The chain joins TRBV5-1 to TRBJ2-3, with D perhaps TRBD2 (6 bases). This CDR3 is 17 amino acids long. Trimming left V 4 bases short and J 4 bases short, with 22 bases between. Germline lookup yields CDR1 SGHRS and CDR2 YFSETQ. The CDR3 loop reads CASSPGGGLVAADTQYF. For the CDR3, the DNA is TGCGCCAGCAGCCCCGGCGGAGGGCTAGTAGCAGCAGATACGCAGTATTTT.

This clonotype showed up just a few times. The chain recombines TRBV29-1 with TRBJ1-1; 7 nucleotides line up with TRBD1. V shed 8 bases, J shed 1 base, and the junction held 7 bases outside the gene matches. Germline V lookup: CDR1 SQVTM, CDR2 ANQGSEA. This CDR3 region has 13 residues. The CDR3 DNA is TGCAGCTTCAGGGGACAGTCGAACACTGAAGCTTTCTTT. Its translation is CSFRGQSNTEAFF.

The CDR3 DNA reads as TGCGCCAGCAGGGAGGACAGCCAATGGGGCGAGCAGTACTTC. Translating gives CASREDSQWGEQYF. The chain links TRBV4-1 to TRBJ2-7; possibly TRBD1 for D (6 bases). The germline V and J ends were trimmed by 6 bases and 6 bases, with 18 bases remaining between them. Germline CDR1 is MGHRA and CDR2 is YSYEKL. The CDR3 has 14 amino acids.

A few counts support this clonotype. Here the CDR3 reads CASSDRGYEQYF. The CDR3 region has the DNA TGTGCCAGCAGTGACAGGGGCTACGAGCAGTACTTC. This chain connects TRBV6-5 to TRBJ2-7; TRBD1 aligns across 8 bases. This CDR3 has 12 amino acids. V shed 5 bases, J shed 3 bases, and the junction held 0 bases outside the gene matches. Germline CDR1 reads MNHEY; CDR2 reads SVGAGI.

This clonotype has just a few counts. The rearrangement links TRBV4-3 to TRBJ2-3; D is ambiguous. This CDR3 comprises 13 residues. Trimming shortened V by 1 base and J by 7 bases, and 9 bases separated the two germline ends. Germline CDR1 is LGHNA and CDR2 is YSLEER. The CDR3 coding sequence is TGCGCCAGCAGCCAAGGCCGATTCAATACGCAGTATTTT. This encodes CASSQGRFNTQYF.